Below are 7 T cell receptor beta chains sequenced from a single sample in a study of shared clonotypes between healthy human individuals. Assay: immunoSEQ multiplex PCR; the TCRdb copy retains only in-frame clones and omits some. The table records under 2,000,000 clones, approximately 94% of them present only once. Naive CD8 cells, CD45RO-negative and positively selected for CCR7, excluded terminally differentiated effector memory CD45RA+ cells. Sequencing was performed on naive CD8+ T cells sorted from blood. These receptors all come from a man between 18 and 29 years old in good health.

Notes on this clone: This CDR3 is also generated by other DNA sequences in the sample. J is TRBJ2-1 and V is TRBV4-3, with TRBD2 matching 16 bases. V was pared by 3 bases and J by 10 bases, with 0 bases of the junction left unmatched. In germline, CDR1 is LGHNA, CDR2 YSLEER. This CDR3 is built from 14 residues. CDR3 sequence (DNA): TGCGCCAGCAGCCAGGGACTAGCGGGAGGGGAGCAGTTCTTC. Its translation is CASSQGLAGGEQFF.

The chain employs TRBV27 and TRBJ1-1; possible D gene TRBD1, 5 bases. V gave up 1 base and J gave up 3 bases, with 18 bases separating them. The germline V gene has CDR1 MNHEY and CDR2 SMNVEV (reference sequence). This CDR3 has 17 amino acids. As DNA, the CDR3 is TGTGCCAGCAGTTTATTGGAGCCGGGGGAGAAATACACTGAAGCTTTCTTT. This gives the protein CASSLLEPGEKYTEAFF.

In regard to this clone: The sample contains more than one DNA sequence encoding this CDR3. CDR3: CASSEGTSGQETQYF. In DNA form, the CDR3 reads TGTGCCAGCAGTGAAGGGACTAGCGGGCAAGAGACCCAGTACTTC. The chain carries TRBV2 and TRBJ2-5; 11 positions agree with TRBD2. Germline assignment: CDR1 SNHLY and CDR2 FYNNEI. V shed 1 base and J 2 bases; nucleotides not matched to a gene: 0. CDR3 length: 15 amino acids.

This chain links TRBV10-1 with TRBJ2-3; 7 positions match TRBD2. Trimming cost V 4 bases and J 3 bases; bases outside gene matches: 7. Germline values: CDR1 WNHNN, CDR2 SYGVQD (reference sequence). The CDR3 runs to 15 residues. CDR3 sequence (DNA): TGCGCCAGCAGTGGAGGTCGGGGGGAGACAGATACGCAGTATTTT. Its protein is CASSGGRGETDTQYF.

The rearrangement joins TRBV4-3 to TRBJ1-6; no reliable D call. The CDR3 has 14 amino acids. Trimming cost V 0 bases and J 7 bases, with 7 bases left between them. The germline CDR1 and CDR2 sequences are LGHNA and YSLEER. The CDR3 loop reads CASSQDVGNSPLHF. The CDR3 DNA sequence: TGCGCCAGCAGCCAAGATGTGGGGAATTCACCCCTCCACTTT.

This chain links TRBV2 with TRBJ2-3; 12 nucleotides match TRBD2. Unmatched junction bases numbered 10, after V lost 3 bases and J lost 6 bases. Looked up from germline, CDR1 is SNHLY and CDR2 is FYNNEI. This CDR3 spans 17 amino acids. The CDR3 DNA is TGTGCCAGCAGTGATAGACTAGCGGGAGTTTGGGAGGATACGCAGTATTTT. Its translation is CASSDRLAGVWEDTQYF. The full variable domain, in which reference TRBV2 and TRBJ2-3 provide the parts outside the CDR3, is EPEVTQTPSHQVTQMGQEVILRCVPISNHLYFYWYRQILGQKVEFLVSFYNNEISEKSEIFDDQFSVERPDGSNFTLKIRSTKLEDSAMYFCASSDRLAGVWEDTQYFGPGTRLTVL.

V gene TRBV7-8 combines with J gene TRBJ2-7, with D possibly matching TRBD2 (5 bases). The CDR3 covers 15 residues. CDR1 and CDR2 from the germline V gene are SGHVS and FQNEAQ. Trimming removed 0 bases at V and 1 base at J, with 10 bases between. Here the CDR3 reads CASSLARAVSYEQYF. For the CDR3, the DNA is TGTGCCAGCAGCTTAGCGAGGGCAGTTTCCTACGAGCAGTACTTC.